The entry that follows covers one TCR beta chain sequence. Antigen specificity is unknown. This entry is derived from a study of CXCR3-negative and CXCR3-positive naive CD8 T cells. Whole-study findings and limits: The naive subsets expressed comparable surface CD5, and the authors inferred TCR strength from TRB CDR3 properties. In CXCR3-positive naive cells, the TRB CDR3s were more hydrophobic than in CXCR3-negative naive cells. The TRBV-TRBJ usage of naive CXCR3-negative and CXCR3-positive cells was similar, but that of memory cells differed.

Phenotypically, naive CD8+ T cells corresponded to CD45RO-CCR7+CD27+CD95-. UMI-tagged TRB cDNA libraries were built via 5' RACE. One entry per CDR3 protein, without DNA, is what TCRdb gives after re-calling the 5' RACE reads. This listing includes about 130,000 distinct CDR3 sequences. The germline CDR1 and CDR2 sequences are SGHTA and FQGNSA. This CDR3 comprises 16 residues. This chain uses TRBV7-2 with TRBJ2-7; TCRdb's D gene call, TRBD1, goes unchecked for lack of DNA. The sequence was obtained from a human donor in good health. Some clones in this sample may be carry-over from other donors' samples. Source material: naive CXCR3+ CD8+ T cells from blood. Subset defined: CD45RO-CCR7+CD27+CD95- naive CD8+ T cells expressing CXCR3 (TNR3+). CDR3 sequence reads: CASSLGPGTAYYEQYF.